Listed below are T cell receptor beta chains from one sample, sequenced in a study of CD8 T cells in ankylosing spondylitis. TCRdb analysed the 5' RACE reads with MiXCR anew, one entry per CDR3 protein. The sample holds 200,000 to 300,000 distinct CDR3 sequences, around 10% seen once. Sequenced: blood, either unsorted or a sorted T cell fraction (not recorded which). The receptors here all came from a male donor with ankylosing spondylitis or in good health (not recorded which). Both conserved end residues are trimmed from each CDR3. Each record gives: V gene, D gene, J gene, clone size, CDR3 protein. The D gene is left open where the match is weak. The size entry is marked missing in some rows and otherwise reads once, few, many or a size class.

>TRBV12-3/TRBV12-4|-|TRBJ1-4|many
ASSPQGGNEKLF
>TRBV20-1|TRBD1|TRBJ2-1|few
SARDREGYGGGTYNEQF
>TRBV4-2|-|TRBJ1-2|few
ASSQTSFPGQGTRGYT
>TRBV11-2|TRBD1|TRBJ2-1|few
ASSSTGQVYNEQF
>TRBV7-9|-|TRBJ1-2|-
ASSSDGGYGYT
>TRBV30|-|TRBJ1-3|-
AWNQANTIY
>TRBV12-3/TRBV12-4|-|TRBJ2-3|many
ASSSSGVYQY
>TRBV15|-|TRBJ1-1|many
ATSRDGGLAEAF
>TRBV7-2|-|TRBJ1-6|many
ASSLIGVSYNSPLH
>TRBV2|-|TRBJ2-1|many
ASISRSSYNEQF
>TRBV7-9|-|TRBJ1-1|many
ASSSSLGDLEAF
>TRBV5-1|TRBD2|TRBJ2-1|many
ASSLGLALTTPYNEQF
>TRBV7-9|TRBD1|TRBJ2-7|few
ASSLAGTGVEQY
>TRBV15|-|TRBJ2-1|many
ATSRVPPGYEQF